The 28 T cell receptor beta chains in this list originate from one sample, sequenced in a study of shared clonotypes between healthy human individuals. The table came from immunoSEQ multiplex PCR; TCRdb's copy has only in-frame clones and leaves some out. Of hundreds of thousands of clones listed, 95% to 97% were seen once; the top ten hold about 0.12%. It was CD45RO-negative cells, positively selected for CCR7, that made up naive CD8 cells, with terminally differentiated effector memory CD45RA+ cells excluded. The sequencing input was naive CD8+ T cells sorted from blood. Receptors were obtained from a woman aged 25-40 years in good health.

The chain employs TRBV27 and TRBJ2-7; D is tentatively TRBD1 or TRBD2 (6 bases each). Germline V gene sequence: CDR1 MNHEY, CDR2 SMNVEV (reference sequence). This CDR3 has 14 residues. The ends were cut back, 0 bases at V and 7 bases at J, with 13 bases in the middle. The CDR3 sequence is CASSLSGGPGEQYF. CDR3 nucleotides: TGTGCCAGCAGTTTATCGGGGGGCCCGGGGGAGCAGTACTTC.

As DNA, the CDR3 is TGTGCCAGCACCCTGGCGGGACAGGGTTCTCAGCCCCAGCATTTT. It yields the protein CASTLAGQGSQPQHF. This rearrangement joins TRBV28 to TRBJ1-5; 9 bases are shared with TRBD1. The length of the CDR3 is 15 residues. Germline V gene lookup returns CDR1 MDHEN and CDR2 SYDVKM. V lost 7 bases, J lost 6 bases, and 10 bases stayed unmatched.

The rearrangement uses TRBV9 and TRBJ1-4; possible D gene TRBD1, 5 bases. Germline V gene data show CDR1 as SGDLS and CDR2 as YYNGEE. The CDR3 totals 17 residues. Trimming took off 4 bases at V and 1 base at J, with 17 bases between the two ends. The CDR3 bases are TGTGCCAGCAGCCCAGTGGTGGGGGAGGGAACTAATGAAAAACTGTTTTTT. Translating gives CASSPVVGEGTNEKLFF.

The chain uses TRBV27 and TRBJ2-1, with TRBD1 matching 8 bases. V lost 6 bases to trimming and J lost 3 bases; unmatched junction nucleotides: 4. Germline V gives CDR1 MNHEY, CDR2 SMNVEV (reference sequence). The CDR3 spans 14 residues. CDR3 sequence reads: CASRAGTGYNEQFF. CDR3 DNA: TGTGCCAGCAGGGCCGGGACAGGCTACAATGAGCAGTTCTTC.

The chain is built from TRBV5-6 and TRBJ2-2; D call uncertain. This CDR3 comprises 17 residues. V lost 0 bases, J lost 5 bases, and 17 bases lay in between. Germline CDR1 reads SGHDT; CDR2 reads YYEEEE. CDR3 sequence reads: CASSLGFVGQLTGELFF. As DNA, the CDR3 is TGTGCCAGCAGCTTGGGTTTTGTTGGTCAGCTGACCGGGGAGCTGTTTTTT.

The sample holds one count of this clone. The chain couples TRBV5-6 to TRBJ2-7; a possible D gene is TRBD2 (6 bases). CDR3 length: 15 residues. Per the germline V gene, CDR1 is SGHDT and CDR2 is YYEEEE. V was pared by 1 base and J by 2 bases, with 13 bases between. The CDR3 nucleotides are TGTGCCAGCAGCTTGCGGGGGACGGGAACCTACGAGCAGTACTTC. It specifies CASSLRGTGTYEQYF.

The genes are TRBV5-1 and TRBJ2-1, with D tentatively TRBD1 (6 bases). V lost 4 bases to trimming and J lost 5 bases, with 19 bases between them. The CDR3 sequence is 16 residues long. Per germline, CDR1 SGHRS and CDR2 YFSETQ. DNA for the CDR3: TGCGCCAGCAGCGTCCCCGGGACACAAGCTCACAATGAGCAGTTCTTC. As protein: CASSVPGTQAHNEQFF.

The V and J genes are TRBV7-8 and TRBJ2-7, with TRBD1 matching over 7 bases. This CDR3 is 16 amino acids long. J was trimmed by 2 bases and V by 5 bases; bases with no gene match: 12. The germline V gene encodes CDR1 SGHVS and CDR2 FQNEAQ. The CDR3 bases are TGTGCCAGCAGCCGAGCCGGGACAGAAACACCCTACGAGCAGTACTTC. This translates into CASSRAGTETPYEQYF. The variable domain in full, with the rest retrieved from reference TRBV7-8 and TRBJ2-7, is GAGVSQSPRYKVAKRGQDVALRCDPISGHVSLFWYQQALGQGPEFLTYFQNEAQLDKSGLPSDRFFAERPEGSVSTLKIQRTQQEDSAVYLCASSRAGTETPYEQYFGPGTRLTVT.

CDR3 in DNA: TGCGCCAGCAGCCAAGATTATGGGACAGGGTCCCTAGAGCAGTACTTC. It codes for CASSQDYGTGSLEQYF. This chain joins TRBV4-1 and TRBJ2-7, with 9 bases matching TRBD1. The CDR3 spans 16 residues. Germline trimming cut 0 bases from V and 7 bases from J; bases unmatched to any gene: 10. CDR1 MGHRA and CDR2 YSYEKL come from the germline V gene.

The V call is TRBV7-3, the J call TRBJ2-1; the D is unclear. Trimming took off 4 bases at V and 4 bases at J, with 11 bases between the two ends. The CDR3 consists of 14 residues. Germline values: CDR1 SGHTA, CDR2 FQGTGA. For the CDR3, the DNA is TGTGCCAGCAGCTCCAGTGCTACTTACAATGAGCAGTTCTTC. As protein: CASSSSATYNEQFF.

The V gene is TRBV15, the J gene TRBJ1-1; 10 bases line up with TRBD1. CDR3 size: 13 residues. V lost 6 bases to trimming and J lost 4 bases; unmatched junction nucleotides: 2. Per germline, CDR1 LNHNV and CDR2 YYDKDF (reference sequence). The CDR3 reads CATRGQGGTEAFF. The CDR3 coding sequence is TGTGCCACCAGAGGACAGGGGGGCACTGAAGCTTTCTTT.

This clone was found once. V is TRBV6-5 and J is TRBJ2-7; 11 bases agree with TRBD1. Germline lookup yields CDR1 MNHEY and CDR2 SVGAGI. V lost 2 bases to trimming and J lost 7 bases; unmatched junction nucleotides: 4. The CDR3 totals 14 residues. This chain's CDR3 is CASSYGQGAREQYF. The CDR3 bases are TGTGCCAGCAGTTACGGACAGGGGGCGCGTGAGCAGTACTTC.

The rearrangement links TRBV10-2 to TRBJ2-7; D unclear. The CDR3 has 13 residues. Trimming shortened V by 7 bases and J by 2 bases, and 12 bases separated the two germline ends. Per germline, CDR1 WSHSY and CDR2 SAAADI. Here the CDR3 DNA reads TGCGCCAGCAATGGGGATTTACCCTACGAGCAGTACTTC. Protein product: CASNGDLPYEQYF.

This chain uses TRBV28 with TRBJ2-1, with 13 bases aligning to TRBD2. V dropped 6 bases and J dropped 7; count of bases not matched to a gene: 6. The CDR3 length is 15 residues. Germline values: CDR1 MDHEN, CDR2 SYDVKM. DNA of the CDR3: TGTGCCAGCAGCAAACCGGGACTAGCGGGAAATGAGCAGTTCTTC. Translated, it gives CASSKPGLAGNEQFF.

The V and J genes are TRBV2 and TRBJ2-1, with TRBD1 matching 9 bases. Per the germline V gene, CDR1 is SNHLY and CDR2 is FYNNEI. CDR3 length: 19 amino acids. Trimming took 5 bases from V and 5 from J; bases not matched to a gene: 19. CDR3 sequence (DNA): TGTGCCAGCAGTTTCAACAGTAAGGGACAGGGATTCCTGAACAATGAGCAGTTCTTC. Protein sequence: CASSFNSKGQGFLNNEQFF.

The DNA of the CDR3 is TGTGCCAGCAGTTCCCCGGGGACTGCATACTACGAGCAGTACTTC. Translation: CASSSPGTAYYEQYF. This chain joins TRBV7-9 and TRBJ2-7, with D maybe TRBD2 (6 bases). The germline gives CDR1 SEHNR, CDR2 FQNEAQ (reference sequence). The CDR3 loop spans 15 amino acids. V lost 6 bases, J lost 3 bases, and 18 bases lay in between.

The chain recombines TRBV18 with TRBJ2-5; D assignment may be TRBD1 or TRBD2 (5 bases each). V was clipped by 6 bases and J by 2 bases, with 13 bases between them. The CDR3 is made up of 14 amino acids. The germline CDR1 and CDR2 sequences are KGHSH and LQKENI. Here the CDR3 reads CASSEGTEQETQYF. CDR3 sequence (DNA): TGTGCCAGCTCCGAAGGGACGGAACAAGAGACCCAGTACTTC.

This sequence joins TRBV7-9 and TRBJ1-1; D is unclear. Trimming took off 3 bases at V and 7 bases at J, with 6 bases between the two ends. Looked up from germline, CDR1 is SEHNR and CDR2 is FQNEAQ (reference sequence). CDR3 size: 11 residues. The CDR3 spells CASSFGLEAFF. CDR3 DNA sequence: TGTGCCAGCAGCTTTGGGCTTGAAGCTTTCTTT.

The V and J genes are TRBV15 and TRBJ2-3; D uncertain. V was clipped by 4 bases and J by 0 bases, with 5 bases between them. The CDR3 has 13 amino acids. Germline assignment: CDR1 LNHNV and CDR2 YYDKDF (reference sequence). The CDR3 here is CATSIRSTDTQYF. The CDR3 region has the DNA TGTGCCACCAGCATAAGGAGCACAGATACGCAGTATTTT.

In its sample, this clone was seen once. This sequence joins TRBV2 and TRBJ2-5, with 10 bases that match TRBD2. This CDR3 is built from 17 residues. Germline V gene lookup returns CDR1 SNHLY and CDR2 FYNNEI. V lost 6 bases and J lost 9; bases outside the gene matches: 19. The CDR3 loop is CASSAKREGVRSGSQYF. In DNA, the CDR3 is TGTGCCAGCAGCGCAAAGCGGGAGGGCGTCCGTTCGGGGTCCCAGTACTTC.

This chain joins TRBV6-1 and TRBJ1-3, with 10 bases that match TRBD1. The DNA end favors TRBJ2-2, so the J call may be wrong. The germline V gene encodes CDR1 MNHNS and CDR2 SASEGT. The CDR3 length is 15 residues. CDR3 bases: TGTGCCAGCAGTGAAGGACAGGGGGCGCACGGGGAGCTGTTTTTT. Its translation is CASSEGQGAHGELFF.

V is TRBV29-1 and J is TRBJ2-7; 7 bases are shared with TRBD1. Germline loops: CDR1 SQVTM, CDR2 ANQGSEA. The CDR3 has 13 amino acids. J lost 0 bases, V lost 7 bases, and 6 bases had no gene match. The CDR3 is CSARDRDSYEQYF. The CDR3 bases are TGCAGCGCCCGGGACAGAGACTCCTACGAGCAGTACTTC.

The V gene is TRBV27, the J gene TRBJ1-1; D ambiguous. CDR1 MNHEY and CDR2 SMNVEV come from the germline V gene (reference sequence). The V end was cut by 0 bases, the J end by 2 bases, with 10 bases between. This CDR3 region has 15 residues. The CDR3 coding sequence is TGTGCCAGCAGTTTATCAGCAGGCGCCAACACTGAAGCTTTCTTT. The encoded protein is CASSLSAGANTEAFF.

The chain has TRBV10-3 and TRBJ1-2; a possible D gene is TRBD1 (6 bases). This CDR3 has 15 residues. Germline-derived CDR1 and CDR2 are ENHRY and SYGVKD. V gave up 4 bases and J gave up 5 bases, with 17 bases separating them. The chain's CDR3 is CAISALGTSAYGYTF. The DNA of the CDR3 is TGTGCCATCAGTGCTCTCGGGACAAGCGCATATGGCTACACCTTC.

This clone appeared once. The V gene is TRBV14, the J gene TRBJ2-3; no definite D call. V was trimmed by 1 base and J by 1 base, leaving 9 bases between them. The length of the CDR3 is 15 residues. From germline, CDR1 is SGHDN and CDR2 FVKESK. CDR3 sequence reads: CASSQGESGTDTQYF. DNA for the CDR3: TGTGCCAGCAGCCAAGGAGAGAGCGGCACAGATACGCAGTATTTT. Based on the CDR3 plus reference TRBV14 and TRBJ2-3, the full variable domain is EAGVTQFPSHSVIEKGQTVTLRCDPISGHDNLYWYRRVMGKEIKFLLHFVKESKQDESGMPNNRFLAERTGGTYSTLKVQPAELEDSGVYFCASSQGESGTDTQYFGPGTRLTVL.

This chain joins TRBV5-1 and TRBJ2-1; perhaps TRBD2 as D (6 bases). Germline CDR1 is SGHRS and CDR2 is YFSETQ. The CDR3 spans 12 residues. V lost 7 bases and J lost 9, with 14 bases in between. CDR3 DNA: TGCGCCAGCTCCATTGCCGGGGGTGAGCAGTTCTTC. Translation: CASSIAGGEQFF.

This clone is a singleton in its sample. J is TRBJ2-6 and V is TRBV7-9; D may be TRBD1 or TRBD2 (5 bases each). This CDR3 has 17 residues. Between the trimmed V and J ends, which lost 8 bases and 0 bases, there was a span of 17 bases. Germline CDR1 SEHNR, CDR2 FQNEAQ (reference sequence). Here the CDR3 reads CASDKGKGTSGANVLTF. The CDR3 DNA is TGTGCCAGCGACAAAGGCAAGGGGACCTCTGGGGCCAACGTCCTGACTTTC.

The chain links TRBV10-3 to TRBJ2-1; perhaps TRBD1 as D (6 bases). The CDR3 has 17 residues. Trimming pared 5 bases from V and 4 bases from J, leaving 21 bases between. The germline V gene has CDR1 ENHRY and CDR2 SYGVKD. This CDR3 is CAISSPGWGTSYNEQFF. Written as DNA, the CDR3 is TGTGCCATCAGTTCCCCCGGATGGGGGACAAGTTACAATGAGCAGTTCTTC.